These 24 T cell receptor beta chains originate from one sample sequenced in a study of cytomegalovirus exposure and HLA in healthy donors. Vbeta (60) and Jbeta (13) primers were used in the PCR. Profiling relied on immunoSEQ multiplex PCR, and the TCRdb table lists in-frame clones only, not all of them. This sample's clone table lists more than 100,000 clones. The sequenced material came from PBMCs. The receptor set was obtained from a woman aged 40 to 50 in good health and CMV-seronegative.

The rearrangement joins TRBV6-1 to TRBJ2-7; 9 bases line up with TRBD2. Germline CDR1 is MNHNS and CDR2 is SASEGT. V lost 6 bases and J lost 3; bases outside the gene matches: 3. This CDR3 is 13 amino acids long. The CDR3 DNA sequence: TGTGCCAGCAGGGATAGCGGGGGCTACGAGCAGTACGTC. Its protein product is CASRDSGGYEQYV.

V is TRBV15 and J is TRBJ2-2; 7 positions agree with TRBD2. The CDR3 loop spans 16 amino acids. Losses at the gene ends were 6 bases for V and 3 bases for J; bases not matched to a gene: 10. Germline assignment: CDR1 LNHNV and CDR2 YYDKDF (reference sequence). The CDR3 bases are TGTGCCACCAGTACCCTGGCGGGGGATCACACCGGGGAGCTGTTTTTT. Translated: CATSTLAGDHTGELFF. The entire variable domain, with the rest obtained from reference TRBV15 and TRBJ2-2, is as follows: DAMVIQNPRYQVTQFGKPVTLSCSQTLNHNVMYWYQQKSSQAPKLLFHYYDKDFNNEADTPDNFQSRRPNTSFCFLDIRSPGLGDTAMYLCATSTLAGDHTGELFFGEGSRLTVL.

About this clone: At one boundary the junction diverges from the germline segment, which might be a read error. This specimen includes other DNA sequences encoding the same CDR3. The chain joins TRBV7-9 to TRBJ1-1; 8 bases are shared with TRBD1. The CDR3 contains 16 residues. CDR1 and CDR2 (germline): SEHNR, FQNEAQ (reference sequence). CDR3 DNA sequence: TGCGCCAGCACCTTACCCAAGACAGGGGCTTACACTGAAGCTTTCTTT. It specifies CASTLPKTGAYTEAFF.

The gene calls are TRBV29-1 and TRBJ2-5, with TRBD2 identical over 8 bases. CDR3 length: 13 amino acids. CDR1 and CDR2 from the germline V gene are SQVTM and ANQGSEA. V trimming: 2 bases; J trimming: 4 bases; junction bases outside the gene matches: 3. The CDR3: CSVEIAGSETQYF. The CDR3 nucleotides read TGCAGCGTTGAAATAGCGGGGTCAGAGACCCAGTACTTC.

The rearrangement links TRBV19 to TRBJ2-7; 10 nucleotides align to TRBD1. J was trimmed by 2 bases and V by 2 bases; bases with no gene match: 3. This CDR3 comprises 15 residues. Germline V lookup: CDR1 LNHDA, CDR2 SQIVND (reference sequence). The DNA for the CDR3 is TGTGCCAGTAGTATATGGGACAGGGGAACCTACGAGCAGTACTTC. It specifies CASSIWDRGTYEQYF.

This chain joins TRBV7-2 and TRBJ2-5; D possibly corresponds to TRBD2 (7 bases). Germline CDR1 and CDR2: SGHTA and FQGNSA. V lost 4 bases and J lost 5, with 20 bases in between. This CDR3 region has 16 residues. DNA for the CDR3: TGTGCCAGCAGCTACGAACGGGGGGCGGTCGTCGAGACCCAGTACTTC. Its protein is CASSYERGAVVETQYF. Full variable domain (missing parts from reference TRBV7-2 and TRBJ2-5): GAGVSQSPSNKVTEKGKDVELRCDPISGHTALYWYRQSLGQGLEFLIYFQGNSAPDKSGLPSDRFSAERTGGSVSTLTIQRTQQEDSAVYLCASSYERGAVVETQYFGPGTRLLVL.

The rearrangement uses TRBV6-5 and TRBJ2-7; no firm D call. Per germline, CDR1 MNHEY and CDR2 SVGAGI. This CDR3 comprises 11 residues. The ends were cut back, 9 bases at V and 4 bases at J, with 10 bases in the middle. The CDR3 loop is CASPGPYEQYV. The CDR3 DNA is TGTGCCAGTCCTGGGCCTTACGAGCAGTACGTC.

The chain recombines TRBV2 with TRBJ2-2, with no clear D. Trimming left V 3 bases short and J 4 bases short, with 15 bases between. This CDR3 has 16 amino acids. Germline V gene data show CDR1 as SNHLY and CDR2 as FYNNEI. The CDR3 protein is CASSEESAASTGELFF. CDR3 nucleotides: TGTGCCAGCAGTGAGGAGAGTGCGGCCAGCACCGGGGAGCTGTTTTTT.

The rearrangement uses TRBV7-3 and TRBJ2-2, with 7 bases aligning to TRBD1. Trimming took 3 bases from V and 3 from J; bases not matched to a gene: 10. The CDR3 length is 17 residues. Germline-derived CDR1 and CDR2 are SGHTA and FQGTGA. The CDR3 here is CASSFTQGDRDTGELFF. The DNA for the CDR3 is TGTGCCAGCAGCTTTACCCAGGGGGACAGAGACACCGGGGAGCTGTTTTTT.

CDR3: CASSGTQDYWYQETQYF. The CDR3 DNA sequence: TGTGCCAGCAGTGGGACCCAGGACTACTGGTACCAAGAGACCCAGTACTTC. The chain joins TRBV27 to TRBJ2-5, with D possibly being TRBD2 (6 bases). Germline CDR1 reads MNHEY; CDR2 reads SMNVEV (reference sequence). The CDR3 loop spans 17 amino acids. V shed 5 bases and J shed 0 bases, with 19 bases lying between them.

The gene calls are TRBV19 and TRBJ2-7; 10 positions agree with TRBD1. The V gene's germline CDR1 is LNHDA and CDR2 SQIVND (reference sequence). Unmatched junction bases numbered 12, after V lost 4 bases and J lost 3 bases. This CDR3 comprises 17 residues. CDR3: CASSTPTGQGWNYEQYF. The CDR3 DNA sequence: TGTGCCAGTAGTACCCCAACGGGACAGGGGTGGAACTACGAGCAGTACTTC.

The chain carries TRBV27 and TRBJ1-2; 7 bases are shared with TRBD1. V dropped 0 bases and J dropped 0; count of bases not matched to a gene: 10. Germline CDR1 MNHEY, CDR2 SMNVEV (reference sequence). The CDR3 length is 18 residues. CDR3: CASSLSPMGQFANYGYTF. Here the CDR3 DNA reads TGTGCCAGCAGTTTATCTCCCATGGGACAGTTCGCTAACTATGGCTACACCTTC.

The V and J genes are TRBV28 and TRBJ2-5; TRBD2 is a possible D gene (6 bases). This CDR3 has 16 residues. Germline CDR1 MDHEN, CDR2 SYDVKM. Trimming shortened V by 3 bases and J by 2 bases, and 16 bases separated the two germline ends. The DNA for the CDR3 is TGTGCCAGCAGTTTGCAGGGACTCCCCTCGCAAGAGACCCAGTACTTC. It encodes CASSLQGLPSQETQYF.

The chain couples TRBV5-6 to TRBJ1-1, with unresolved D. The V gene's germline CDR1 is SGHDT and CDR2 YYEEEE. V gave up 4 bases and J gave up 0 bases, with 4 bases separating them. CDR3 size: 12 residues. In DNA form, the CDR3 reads TGTGCCAGCAGCCTCCTGAACACTGAAGCTTTCTTT. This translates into CASSLLNTEAFF. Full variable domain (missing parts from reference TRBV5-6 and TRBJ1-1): DAGVTQSPTHLIKTRGQQVTLRCSPKSGHDTVSWYQQALGQGPQFIFQYYEEEERQRGNFPDRFSGHQFPNYSSELNVNALLLGDSALYLCASSLLNTEAFFGQGTRLTVV.

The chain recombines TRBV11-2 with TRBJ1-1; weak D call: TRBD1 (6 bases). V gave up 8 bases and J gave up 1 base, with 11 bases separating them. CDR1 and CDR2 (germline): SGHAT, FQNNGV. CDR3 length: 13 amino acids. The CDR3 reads CASGGQQNTEAFF. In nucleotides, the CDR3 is TGTGCCAGCGGAGGACAGCAGAACACTGAAGCTTTCTTT.

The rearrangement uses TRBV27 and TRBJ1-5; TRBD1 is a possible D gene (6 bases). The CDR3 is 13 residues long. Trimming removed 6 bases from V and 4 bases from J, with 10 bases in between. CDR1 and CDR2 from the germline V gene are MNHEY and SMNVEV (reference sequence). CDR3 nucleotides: TGTGCCAGCAGGATACAGGGTAATCAGCCCCAGCATTTT. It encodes CASRIQGNQPQHF.

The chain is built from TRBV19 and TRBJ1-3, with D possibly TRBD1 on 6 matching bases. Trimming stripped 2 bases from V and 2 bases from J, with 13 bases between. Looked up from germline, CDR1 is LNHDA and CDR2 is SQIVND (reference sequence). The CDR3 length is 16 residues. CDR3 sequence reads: CASSISSGAAGNTIYF. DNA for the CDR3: TGTGCCAGTAGTATAAGCTCAGGGGCTGCTGGAAACACCATATATTTT.

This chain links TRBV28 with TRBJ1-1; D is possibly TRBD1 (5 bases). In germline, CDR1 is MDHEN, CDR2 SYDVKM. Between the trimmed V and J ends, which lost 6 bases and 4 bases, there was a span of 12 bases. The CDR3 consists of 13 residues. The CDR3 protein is CASSPVGGTEAFF. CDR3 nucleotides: TGTGCCAGCAGCCCCGTCGGGGGCACTGAAGCTTTCTTT.

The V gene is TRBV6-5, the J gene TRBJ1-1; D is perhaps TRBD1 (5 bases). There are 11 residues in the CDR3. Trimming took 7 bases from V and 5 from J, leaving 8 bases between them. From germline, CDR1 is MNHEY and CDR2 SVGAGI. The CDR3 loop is CASKRGTEAFF. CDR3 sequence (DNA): TGTGCCAGCAAAAGGGGTACTGAAGCTTTCTTT.

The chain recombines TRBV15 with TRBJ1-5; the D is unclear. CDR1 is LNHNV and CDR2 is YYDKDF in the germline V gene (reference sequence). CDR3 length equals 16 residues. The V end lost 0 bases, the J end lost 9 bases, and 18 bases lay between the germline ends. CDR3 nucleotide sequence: TGTGCCACCAGCAGAGATAACACAGTCCTCTATCTGCCCCAGCATTTT. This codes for CATSRDNTVLYLPQHF. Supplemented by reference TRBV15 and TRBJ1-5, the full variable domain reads DAMVIQNPRYQVTQFGKPVTLSCSQTLNHNVMYWYQQKSSQAPKLLFHYYDKDFNNEADTPDNFQSRRPNTSFCFLDIRSPGLGDTAMYLCATSRDNTVLYLPQHFGDGTRLSIL.

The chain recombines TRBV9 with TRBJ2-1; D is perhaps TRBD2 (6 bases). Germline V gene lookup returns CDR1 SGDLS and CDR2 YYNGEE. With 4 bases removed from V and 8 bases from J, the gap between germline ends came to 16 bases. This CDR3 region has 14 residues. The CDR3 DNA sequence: TGTGCCAGCAGCTACCGGGACTCCTCTGATGAGCAGTTCTTC. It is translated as CASSYRDSSDEQFF.

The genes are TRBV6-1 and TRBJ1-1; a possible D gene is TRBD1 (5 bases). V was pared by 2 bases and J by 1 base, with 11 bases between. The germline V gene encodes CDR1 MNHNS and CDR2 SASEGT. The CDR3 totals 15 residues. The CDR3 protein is CASSEMRGGNTEAFF. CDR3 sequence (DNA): TGTGCCAGCAGTGAAATGAGGGGAGGGAACACTGAAGCTTTCTTT.

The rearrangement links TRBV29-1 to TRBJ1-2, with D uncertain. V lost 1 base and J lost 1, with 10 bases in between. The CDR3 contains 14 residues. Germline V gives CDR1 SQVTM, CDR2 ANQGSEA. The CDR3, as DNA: TGCAGCGTTGAAGCTGCAGGTATTAACTATGGCTACACCTTC. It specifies CSVEAAGINYGYTF.

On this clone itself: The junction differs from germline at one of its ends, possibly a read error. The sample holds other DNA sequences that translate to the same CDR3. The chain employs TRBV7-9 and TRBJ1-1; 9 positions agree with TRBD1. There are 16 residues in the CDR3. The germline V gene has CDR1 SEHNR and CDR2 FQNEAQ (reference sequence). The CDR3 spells CASSLETGGSNTEAFF. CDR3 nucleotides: TGTGCCAGCAGCTTAGAAACAGGGGGCTCGAACACTGAAGCCTTCTTT.